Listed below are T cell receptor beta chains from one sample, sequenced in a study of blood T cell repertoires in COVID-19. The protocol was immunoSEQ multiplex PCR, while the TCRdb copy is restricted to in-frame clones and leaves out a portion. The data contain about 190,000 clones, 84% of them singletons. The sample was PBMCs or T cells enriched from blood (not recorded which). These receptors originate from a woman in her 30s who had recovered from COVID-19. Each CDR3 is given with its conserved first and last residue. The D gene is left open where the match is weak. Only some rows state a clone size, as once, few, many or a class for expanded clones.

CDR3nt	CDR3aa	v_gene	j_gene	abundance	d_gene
TGTGCCAGTAGTCAACTAGTATTCTACGAGCAGTACTTC	CASSQLVFYEQYF	TRBV19	TRBJ2-7	.	.
TGTGCCAGCAGCCCACAGGGAAGTAGAGCTTTCTTT	CASSPQGSRAFF	TRBV7-8	TRBJ1-1	.	.
TGTGCCAGCAGCTTAGAGAGCGGGGGTCAGTGGGAGACCCAGTACTTC	CASSLESGGQWETQYF	TRBV7-2	TRBJ2-5	.	TRBD2
TGTGCCAGCAGCAAGACCGGGAATCAAGAGACCCAGTACTTC	CASSKTGNQETQYF	TRBV9	TRBJ2-5	.	.
TGTGCCAGCAGGCTAAGACAGTCCTACGAGCAGTACTTC	CASRLRQSYEQYF	TRBV28	TRBJ2-7	.	.
TGCAGCGTCTCATCTCCGGGACAGGGGGCGCGTGGCTACACCTTC	CSVSSPGQGARGYTF	TRBV29-1	TRBJ1-2	.	TRBD1
TGTGCCAGCAGTTTCCAGGGACAGGGACAGCCCCAGCATTTT	CASSFQGQGQPQHF	TRBV27	TRBJ1-5	.	TRBD1
TGTGCCAGCAGCTCTAAGGACAGTAACTCCAACTATGGCTACACCTTC	CASSSKDSNSNYGYTF	TRBV5-8	TRBJ1-2	.	.
TGTGCCAGCAGCCAAACCCGGACAGACAATAATTCACCCCTCCACTTT	CASSQTRTDNNSPLHF	TRBV3-1/TRBV3-2	TRBJ1-6	.	.
TGTGCCAGCTCACCAGGCGGGGGCGCTGAAAAACTGTTTTTT	CASSPGGGAEKLFF	TRBV18	TRBJ1-4	.	.
TGTGCCAGCAGCTTAGGGGACAGGGGGCCATCACCCCTCCACTTT	CASSLGDRGPSPLHF	TRBV7-8	TRBJ1-6	.	TRBD1
TGTGCCAGCAGTTTAACAGGGCCCTACGAGCAGTACTTC	CASSLTGPYEQYF	TRBV28	TRBJ2-7	.	.
TGTGCCAGCAGTCCCTCCCCCCCCTACGAGCAGTACTTC	CASSPSPPYEQYF	TRBV28	TRBJ2-7	.	.
TGTGCCAGCAGTTTTAAGGAGGAACAGCTAATCACCGGGGAGCTGTTTTTT	CASSFKEEQLITGELFF	TRBV28	TRBJ2-2	once	.
TGTGCCAGTAGAACCCAGGGGGCCCCCTCCTACGAGCAGTACTTC	CASRTQGAPSYEQYF	TRBV19	TRBJ2-7	.	TRBD1
TGTGCCAGTAGTCCCGGAGGGCCCTATGGCTACACCTTC	CASSPGGPYGYTF	TRBV19	TRBJ1-2	.	.